The source of this T cell receptor (beta chain) is a study of T cells after yellow fever vaccination. Study in general: Low-cell-number fractions underwent preparation using SMART-Seq v4 Ultra Low Input.

Each CDR3 protein is one row after TCRdb ran MiXCR on the 5' RACE reads. The sample consists of more than 250,000 distinct CDR3 sequences, around 7.3% of them appearing once. The CDR3 runs to 20 residues. Germline lookup yields CDR1 KGHDR and CDR2 SFDVKD. V was cut by 2 bases and J by 3 bases, with 26 bases left in between. The receptor's source is a man aged 18 to 35 who received the YFV17D yellow fever vaccine. The material sequenced was PBMCs, taken approximately 40 days after the first yellow fever vaccination. The chain carries TRBV24-1 and TRBJ2-3; the D gene is possibly TRBD2 (5 bases). Here the CDR3 reads CATSDSSTDSGPQATDTQYF. DNA for the CDR3: TGTGCCACCAGTGATTCGTCGACGGACTCCGGGCCTCAGGCAACAGATACGCAGTATTTT.